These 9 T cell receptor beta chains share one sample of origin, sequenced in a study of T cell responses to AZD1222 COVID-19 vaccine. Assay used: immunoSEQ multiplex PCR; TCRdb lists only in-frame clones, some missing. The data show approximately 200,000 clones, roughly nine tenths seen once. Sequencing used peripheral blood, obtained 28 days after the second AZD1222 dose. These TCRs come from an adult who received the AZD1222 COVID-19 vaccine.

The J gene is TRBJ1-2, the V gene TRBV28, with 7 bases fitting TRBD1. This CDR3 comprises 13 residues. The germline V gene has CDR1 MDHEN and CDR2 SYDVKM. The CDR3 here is CGAGGRSVYGYTF. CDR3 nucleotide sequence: TGTGGAGCAGGGGGTCGAAGCGTCTATGGCTACACCTTC.

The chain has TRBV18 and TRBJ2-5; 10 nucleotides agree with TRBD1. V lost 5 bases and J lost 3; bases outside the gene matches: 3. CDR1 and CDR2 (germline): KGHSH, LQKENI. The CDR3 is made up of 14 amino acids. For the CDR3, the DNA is TGTGCCAGCTCAGGCGGGACAGGGGAAGAGACCCAGTACTTC. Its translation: CASSGGTGEETQYF.

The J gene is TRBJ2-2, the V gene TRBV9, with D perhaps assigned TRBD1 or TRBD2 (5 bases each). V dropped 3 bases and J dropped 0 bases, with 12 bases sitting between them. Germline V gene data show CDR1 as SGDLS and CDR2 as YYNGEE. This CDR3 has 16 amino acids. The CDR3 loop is CASSAGSGPNTGELFF. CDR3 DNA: TGTGCCAGCAGCGCTGGGTCGGGACCGAACACCGGGGAGCTGTTTTTT.

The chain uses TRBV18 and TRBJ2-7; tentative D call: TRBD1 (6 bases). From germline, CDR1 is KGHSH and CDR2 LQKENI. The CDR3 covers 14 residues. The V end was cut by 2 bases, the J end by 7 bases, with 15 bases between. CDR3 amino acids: CASSPGQRMWEQYF. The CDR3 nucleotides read TGTGCCAGCTCACCAGGACAGAGAATGTGGGAGCAGTACTTC. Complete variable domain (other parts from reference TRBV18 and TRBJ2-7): NAGVMQNPRHLVRRRGQEARLRCSPMKGHSHVYWYRQLPEEGLKFMVYLQKENIIDESGMPKERFSAEFPKEGPSILRIQQVVRGDSAAYFCASSPGQRMWEQYFGPGTRLTVT.

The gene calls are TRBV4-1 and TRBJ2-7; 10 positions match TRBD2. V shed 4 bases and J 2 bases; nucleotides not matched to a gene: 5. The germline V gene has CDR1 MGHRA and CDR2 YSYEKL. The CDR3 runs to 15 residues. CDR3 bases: TGCGCCAGCAGCCTTAGCGGGAGGACCCCCTACGAGCAGTACTTC. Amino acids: CASSLSGRTPYEQYF.

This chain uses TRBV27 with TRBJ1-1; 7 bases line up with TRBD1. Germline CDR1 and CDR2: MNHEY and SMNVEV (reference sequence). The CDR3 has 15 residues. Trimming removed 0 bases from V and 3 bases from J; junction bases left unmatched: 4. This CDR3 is CASSLSRDSHTEAFF. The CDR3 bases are TGTGCCAGCAGTTTATCGAGGGACAGTCACACTGAAGCTTTCTTT.

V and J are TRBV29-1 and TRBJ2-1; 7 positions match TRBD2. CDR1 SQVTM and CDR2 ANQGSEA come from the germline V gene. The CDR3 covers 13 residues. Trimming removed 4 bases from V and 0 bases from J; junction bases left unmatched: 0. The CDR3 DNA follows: TGCAGCGTTGGGGGGGGCTCCTACAATGAGCAGTTCTTC. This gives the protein CSVGGGSYNEQFF.

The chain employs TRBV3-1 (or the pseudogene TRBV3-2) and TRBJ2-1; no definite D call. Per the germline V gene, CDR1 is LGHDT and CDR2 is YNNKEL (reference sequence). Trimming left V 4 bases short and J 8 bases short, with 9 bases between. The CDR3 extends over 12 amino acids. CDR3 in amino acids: CASSPRRDEQFF. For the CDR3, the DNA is TGTGCCAGCAGCCCCAGAAGGGATGAGCAGTTCTTC.

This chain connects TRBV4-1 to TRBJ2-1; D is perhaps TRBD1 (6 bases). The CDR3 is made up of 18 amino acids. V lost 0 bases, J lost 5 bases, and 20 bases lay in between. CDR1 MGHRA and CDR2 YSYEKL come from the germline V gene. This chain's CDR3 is CASSQESTGGEIHNEQFF. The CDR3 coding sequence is TGCGCCAGCAGCCAAGAGTCGACAGGTGGGGAAATACACAATGAGCAGTTCTTC.